These 5 T cell receptor beta chains originate from one sample sequenced in a study of CD8 T cells in ankylosing spondylitis. TCRdb redid the calling of the 5' RACE reads with MiXCR, one entry per CDR3 protein. The data hold a few hundred thousand distinct CDR3 sequences, with about a sixth observed a single time. Sequencing used blood, either unsorted or a sorted T cell fraction (not recorded which). Receptor source: a male donor with ankylosing spondylitis or in good health (not recorded which).

This clonotype appeared many times. The rearrangement links TRBV4-1 to TRBJ2-1, with D unresolved. Germline CDR1 MGHRA, CDR2 YSYEKL. The CDR3 length is 15 residues. V gave up 4 bases and J gave up 5 bases, with 15 bases separating them. The CDR3 loop is CASSPSRNYHNEQFF. The DNA for the CDR3 is TGCGCCAGCAGCCCTTCTAGAAATTACCACAATGAGCAGTTCTTC.

This chain uses TRBV12-3 or TRBV12-4 with TRBJ2-2; D unresolved. The CDR3 covers 12 residues. Deletions cut 6 bases from V and 7 bases from J, with 9 bases between. Written as DNA, the CDR3 is TGTGCCAGCAGGCGAGCTGGCGGGGAGCTGTTTTTT. This codes for CASRRAGGELFF.

The chain employs TRBV20-1 and TRBJ1-2, with unresolved D. V was cut by 0 bases and J by 0 bases, with 11 bases left in between. Germline CDR1 DFQATT, CDR2 SNEGSKA (reference sequence). CDR3 length: 15 residues. DNA for the CDR3: TGCAGTGCTAGAGATCCCCCGGAGTCTAACTATGGCTACACCTTC. As protein: CSARDPPESNYGYTF.

Ten or more counts support this clonotype. This chain joins TRBV7-6 and TRBJ2-5; TRBD1 matches at 10 bases. Trimming removed 5 bases from V and 7 bases from J; junction bases left unmatched: 10. The germline V gene encodes CDR1 SGHVS and CDR2 FNYEAQ. The CDR3 loop spans 15 amino acids. CDR3 loop: CASSLWDRGLGTQYF. The CDR3 nucleotides are TGTGCCAGCAGCCTATGGGACAGGGGTCTCGGGACCCAGTACTTC. Drawing the rest from reference TRBV7-6 and TRBJ2-5, the complete variable domain is GAGVSQSPRYKVTKRGQDVALRCDPISGHVSLYWYRQALGQGPEFLTYFNYEAQQDKSGLPNDRFSAERPEGSISTLTIQRTEQRDSAMYRCASSLWDRGLGTQYFGPGTRLLVL.

Details on this clonotype: The junction differs from germline at one of its ends, possibly a read error. The V and J genes are TRBV29-1 and TRBJ2-1, with D tentatively TRBD1 (5 bases). The CDR3 extends over 16 amino acids. Germline values: CDR1 SQVTM, CDR2 ANQGSEA. CDR3 region: CSVEDQWAGNYNDQFF. The CDR3 DNA sequence: TGCAGCGTTGAAGATCAGTGGGCAGGGAATTACAATGATCAGTTCTTC.